This TCR beta chain was captured in a study of beta chain features in type 1 diabetes. Points from the study as a whole: Whatever favoring of shorter templates PCR might show would apply equally to patients and controls. Significant though moderate, a shortening of TCRB CDR3s appeared in all four CD4+ subsets of Type 1 diabetes patients.

Comments on this clone: What it binds is unknown.

Every bit of the isolated RNA underwent reverse transcription, so sequencing read expressed TCRB transcripts. Sequencing used immunoSEQ multiplex PCR; TCRdb keeps in-frame clones, though not all of them. This sample has over 650,000 clones, with 11% to 15% found just once. Germline V gene data show CDR1 as SNHLY and CDR2 as FYNNEI. V lost 6 bases to trimming and J lost 1 base, with 6 bases between them. CDR3 length equals 12 residues. The source is a man aged 18 to 29 with type 1 diabetes. The sequencing sample was made of naive CD4+ T cells from blood. This chain links TRBV2 with TRBJ1-1, with D perhaps TRBD1 (5 bases). CDR3 sequence (DNA): TGTGCCAGCAGGGACACGAACACTGAAGCTTTCTTT. As protein: CASRDTNTEAFF.